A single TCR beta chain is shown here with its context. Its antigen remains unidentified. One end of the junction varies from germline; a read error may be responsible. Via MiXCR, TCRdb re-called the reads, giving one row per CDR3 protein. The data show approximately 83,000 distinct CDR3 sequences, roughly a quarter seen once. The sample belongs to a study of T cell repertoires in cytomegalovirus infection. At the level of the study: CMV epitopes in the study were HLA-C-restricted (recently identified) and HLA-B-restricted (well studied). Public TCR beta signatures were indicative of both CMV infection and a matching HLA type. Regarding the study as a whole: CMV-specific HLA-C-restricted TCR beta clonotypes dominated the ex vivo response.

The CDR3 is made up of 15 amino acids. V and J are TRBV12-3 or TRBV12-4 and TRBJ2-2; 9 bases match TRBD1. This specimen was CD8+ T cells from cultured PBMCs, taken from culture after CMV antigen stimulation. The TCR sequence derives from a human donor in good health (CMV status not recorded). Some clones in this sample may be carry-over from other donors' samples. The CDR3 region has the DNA TGTGCCAGCAGCACACAGGGGGCGGGCACCGGGGAGCTGATTTTT. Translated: CASSTQGAGTGELIF.